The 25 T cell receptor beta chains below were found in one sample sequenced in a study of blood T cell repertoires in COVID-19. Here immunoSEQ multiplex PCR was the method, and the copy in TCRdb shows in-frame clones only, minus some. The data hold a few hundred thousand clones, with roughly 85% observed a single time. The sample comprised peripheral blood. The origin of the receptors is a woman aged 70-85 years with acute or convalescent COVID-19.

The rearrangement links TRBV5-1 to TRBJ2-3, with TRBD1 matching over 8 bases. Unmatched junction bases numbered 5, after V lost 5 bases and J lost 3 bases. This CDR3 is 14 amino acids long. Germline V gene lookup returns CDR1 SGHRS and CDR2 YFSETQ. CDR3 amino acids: CASSEGQATDTQYF. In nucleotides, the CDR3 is TGCGCCAGCAGTGAGGGACAGGCAACAGATACGCAGTATTTT.

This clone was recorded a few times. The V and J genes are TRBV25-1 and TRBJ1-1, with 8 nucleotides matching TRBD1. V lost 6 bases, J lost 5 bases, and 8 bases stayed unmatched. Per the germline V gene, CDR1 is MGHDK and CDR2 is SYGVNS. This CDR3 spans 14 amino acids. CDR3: CASSPRGRRTEAFF. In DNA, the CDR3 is TGTGCCAGCAGCCCCAGGGGGCGGAGGACTGAAGCTTTCTTT.

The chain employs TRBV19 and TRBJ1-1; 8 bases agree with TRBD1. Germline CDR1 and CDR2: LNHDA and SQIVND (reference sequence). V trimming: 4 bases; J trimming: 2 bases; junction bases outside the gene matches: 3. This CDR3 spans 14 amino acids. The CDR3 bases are TGTGCCAGTAGTAGGGGACAGGAAAACACTGAAGCTTTCTTT. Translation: CASSRGQENTEAFF.

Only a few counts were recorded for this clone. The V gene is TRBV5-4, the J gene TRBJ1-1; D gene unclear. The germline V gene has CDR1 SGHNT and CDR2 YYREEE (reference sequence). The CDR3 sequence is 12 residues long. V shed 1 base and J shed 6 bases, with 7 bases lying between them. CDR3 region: CASSLRYAEAFF. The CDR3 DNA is TGTGCCAGCAGCTTGCGGTATGCTGAAGCTTTCTTT.

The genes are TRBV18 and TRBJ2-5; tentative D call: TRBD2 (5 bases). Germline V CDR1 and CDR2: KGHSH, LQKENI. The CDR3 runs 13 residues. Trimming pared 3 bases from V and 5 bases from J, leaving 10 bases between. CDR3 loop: CASSPGPGETQYF. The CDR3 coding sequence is TGTGCCAGCTCACCCGGGCCGGGGGAGACCCAGTACTTC.

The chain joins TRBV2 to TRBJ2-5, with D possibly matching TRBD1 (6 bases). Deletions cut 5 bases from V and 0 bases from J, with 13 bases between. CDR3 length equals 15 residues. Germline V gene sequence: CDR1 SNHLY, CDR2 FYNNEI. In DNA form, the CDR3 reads TGTGCCAGCAGTCTCTGGGGGCCCTACCAAGAGACCCAGTACTTC. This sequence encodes CASSLWGPYQETQYF.

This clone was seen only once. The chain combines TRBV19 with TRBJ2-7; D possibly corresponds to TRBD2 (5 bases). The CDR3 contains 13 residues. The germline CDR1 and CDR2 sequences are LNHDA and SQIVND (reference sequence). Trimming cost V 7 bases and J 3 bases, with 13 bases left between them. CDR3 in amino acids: CASNSGYGYEQYF. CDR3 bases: TGTGCCAGTAACAGCGGTTATGGCTACGAGCAGTACTTC.

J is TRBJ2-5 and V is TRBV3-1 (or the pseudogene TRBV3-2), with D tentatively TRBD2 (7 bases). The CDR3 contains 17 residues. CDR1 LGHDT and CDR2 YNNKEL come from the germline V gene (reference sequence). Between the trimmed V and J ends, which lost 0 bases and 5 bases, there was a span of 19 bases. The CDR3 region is CASSQDSGRGLRETQYF. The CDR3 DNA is TGTGCCAGCAGCCAAGATAGTGGGCGGGGGCTGAGGGAGACCCAGTACTTC.

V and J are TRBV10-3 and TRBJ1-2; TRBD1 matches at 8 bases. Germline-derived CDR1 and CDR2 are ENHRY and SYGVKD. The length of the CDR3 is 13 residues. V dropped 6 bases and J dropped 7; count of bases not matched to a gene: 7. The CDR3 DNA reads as TGTGCCATCAGCCCCCCAGGGGGCGGTGGCTACACCTTC. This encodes CAISPPGGGGYTF.

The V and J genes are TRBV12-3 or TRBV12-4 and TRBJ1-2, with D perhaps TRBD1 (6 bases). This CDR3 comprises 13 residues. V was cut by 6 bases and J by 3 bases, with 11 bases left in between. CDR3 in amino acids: CASSTQGYYGYTF. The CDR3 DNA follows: TGTGCCAGCAGCACACAGGGCTACTATGGCTACACCTTC.

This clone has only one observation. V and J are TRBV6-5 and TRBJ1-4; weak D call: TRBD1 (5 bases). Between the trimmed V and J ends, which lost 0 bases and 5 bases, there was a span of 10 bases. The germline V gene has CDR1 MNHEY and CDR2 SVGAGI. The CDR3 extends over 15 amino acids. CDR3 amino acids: CASSYSTARNEKLFF. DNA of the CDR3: TGTGCCAGCAGTTACTCGACAGCGAGAAATGAAAAACTGTTTTTT.

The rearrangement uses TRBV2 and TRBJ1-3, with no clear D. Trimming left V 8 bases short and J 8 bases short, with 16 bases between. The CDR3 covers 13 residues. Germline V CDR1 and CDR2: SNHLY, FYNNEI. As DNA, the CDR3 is TGTGCCAGCTCCCCCGGGGAAGGGTACACCATATATTTT. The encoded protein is CASSPGEGYTIYF.

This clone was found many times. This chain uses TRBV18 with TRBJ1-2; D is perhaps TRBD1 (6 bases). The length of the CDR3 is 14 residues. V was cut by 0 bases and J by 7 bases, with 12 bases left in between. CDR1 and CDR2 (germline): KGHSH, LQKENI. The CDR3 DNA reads TGTGCCAGCTCACCACCCACGGCAGGGGTTGGCTACACCTTC. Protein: CASSPPTAGVGYTF. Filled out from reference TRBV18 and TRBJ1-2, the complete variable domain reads NAGVMQNPRHLVRRRGQEARLRCSPMKGHSHVYWYRQLPEEGLKFMVYLQKENIIDESGMPKERFSAEFPKEGPSILRIQQVVRGDSAAYFCASSPPTAGVGYTFGSGTRLTVV.

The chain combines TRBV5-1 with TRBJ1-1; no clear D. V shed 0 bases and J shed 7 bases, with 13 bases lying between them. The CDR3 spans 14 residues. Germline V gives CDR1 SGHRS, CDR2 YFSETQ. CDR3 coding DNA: TGCGCCAGCAGCTTGGGAGGGCGTGAAATTGAAGCTTTCTTT. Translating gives CASSLGGREIEAFF.

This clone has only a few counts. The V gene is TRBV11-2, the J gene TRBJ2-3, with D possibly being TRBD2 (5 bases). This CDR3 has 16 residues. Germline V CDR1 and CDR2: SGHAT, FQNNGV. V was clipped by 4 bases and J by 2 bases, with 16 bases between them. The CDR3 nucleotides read TGTGCCAGCAGCTCGGTCCGCGGGTCCCACACAGATACGCAGTATTTT. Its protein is CASSSVRGSHTDTQYF.

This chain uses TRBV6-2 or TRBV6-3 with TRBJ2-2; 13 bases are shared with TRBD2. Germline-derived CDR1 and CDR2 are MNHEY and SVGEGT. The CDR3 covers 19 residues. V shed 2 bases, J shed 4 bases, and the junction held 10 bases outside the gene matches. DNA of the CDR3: TGTGCCAGCAGTTACGAGGGACTAGCGGGGTGGGGGAGCACCGGGGAGCTGTTTTTT. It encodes CASSYEGLAGWGSTGELFF.

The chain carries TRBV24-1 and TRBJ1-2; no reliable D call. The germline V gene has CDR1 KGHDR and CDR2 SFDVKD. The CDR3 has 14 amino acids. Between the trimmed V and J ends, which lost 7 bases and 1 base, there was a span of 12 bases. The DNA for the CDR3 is TGTGCCACCAGCGATCGGGGAGGTAACTATGGCTACACCTTC. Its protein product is CATSDRGGNYGYTF.

The CDR3 loop reads CASSQADRSGHQPQHF. The CDR3, as DNA: TGTGCCAGCAGCCAAGCGGACAGGTCCGGCCACCAGCCCCAGCATTTT. This chain uses TRBV3-1 (or the pseudogene TRBV3-2) with TRBJ1-5, with TRBD1 matching 7 bases. This CDR3 is built from 16 residues. Germline V gene lookup returns CDR1 LGHDT and CDR2 YNNKEL (reference sequence). V shed 1 base, J shed 7 bases, and the junction held 10 bases outside the gene matches.

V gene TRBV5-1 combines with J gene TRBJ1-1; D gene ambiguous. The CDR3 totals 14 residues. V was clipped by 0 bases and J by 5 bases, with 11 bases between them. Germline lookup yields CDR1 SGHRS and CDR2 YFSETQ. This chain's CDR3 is CASSLEEAVTEAFF. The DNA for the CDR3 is TGCGCCAGCAGCTTGGAGGAAGCGGTAACTGAAGCTTTCTTT.

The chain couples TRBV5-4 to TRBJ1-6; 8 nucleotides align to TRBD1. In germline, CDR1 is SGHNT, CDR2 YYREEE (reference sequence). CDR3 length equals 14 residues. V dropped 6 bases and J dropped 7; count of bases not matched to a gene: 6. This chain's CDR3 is CASTDREGNSPLHF. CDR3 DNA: TGTGCCAGCACGGACAGGGAGGGGAATTCACCCCTCCACTTT. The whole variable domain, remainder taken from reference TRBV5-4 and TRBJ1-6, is ETGVTQSPTHLIKTRGQQVTLRCSSQSGHNTVSWYQQALGQGPQFIFQYYREEENGRGNFPPRFSGLQFPNYSSELNVNALELDDSALYLCASTDREGNSPLHFGNGTRLTVT.

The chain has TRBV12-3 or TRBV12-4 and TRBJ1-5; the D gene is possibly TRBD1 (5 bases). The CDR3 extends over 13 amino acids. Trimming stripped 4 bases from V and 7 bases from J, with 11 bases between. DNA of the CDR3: TGTGCCAGCAGTTCAGGGAGGAACCAGCCCCAGCATTTT. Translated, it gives CASSSGRNQPQHF.

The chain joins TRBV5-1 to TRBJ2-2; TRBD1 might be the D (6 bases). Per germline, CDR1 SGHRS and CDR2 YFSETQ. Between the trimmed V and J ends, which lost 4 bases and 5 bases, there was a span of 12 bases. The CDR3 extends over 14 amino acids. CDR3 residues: CASSIRGSTGELFF. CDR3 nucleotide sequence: TGCGCCAGCAGCATAAGGGGGTCTACCGGGGAGCTGTTTTTT.

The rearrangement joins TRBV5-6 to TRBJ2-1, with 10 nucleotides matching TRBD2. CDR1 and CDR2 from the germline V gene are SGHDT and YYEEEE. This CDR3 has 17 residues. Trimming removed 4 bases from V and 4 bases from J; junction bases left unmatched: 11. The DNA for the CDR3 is TGTGCCAGCAGCCGCTATAACCGAGCGGGGGGGTACAATGAGCAGTTCTTC. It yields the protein CASSRYNRAGGYNEQFF.

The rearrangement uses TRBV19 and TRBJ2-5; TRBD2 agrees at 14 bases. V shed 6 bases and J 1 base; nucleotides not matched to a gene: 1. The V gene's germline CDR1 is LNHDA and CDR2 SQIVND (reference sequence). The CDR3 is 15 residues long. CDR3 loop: CASRTSGGVQETQYF. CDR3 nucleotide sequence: TGTGCCAGTAGGACTAGCGGGGGGGTCCAAGAGACCCAGTACTTC.

CDR3 protein: CASRAEGAPNYGYTF. DNA for the CDR3: TGTGCCAGCAGAGCCGAGGGGGCGCCGAACTATGGCTACACCTTC. The chain is built from TRBV6-5 and TRBJ1-2; 7 positions agree with TRBD1. J lost 2 bases, V lost 6 bases, and 9 bases had no gene match. The V gene's germline CDR1 is MNHEY and CDR2 SVGAGI. The CDR3 loop spans 15 amino acids.